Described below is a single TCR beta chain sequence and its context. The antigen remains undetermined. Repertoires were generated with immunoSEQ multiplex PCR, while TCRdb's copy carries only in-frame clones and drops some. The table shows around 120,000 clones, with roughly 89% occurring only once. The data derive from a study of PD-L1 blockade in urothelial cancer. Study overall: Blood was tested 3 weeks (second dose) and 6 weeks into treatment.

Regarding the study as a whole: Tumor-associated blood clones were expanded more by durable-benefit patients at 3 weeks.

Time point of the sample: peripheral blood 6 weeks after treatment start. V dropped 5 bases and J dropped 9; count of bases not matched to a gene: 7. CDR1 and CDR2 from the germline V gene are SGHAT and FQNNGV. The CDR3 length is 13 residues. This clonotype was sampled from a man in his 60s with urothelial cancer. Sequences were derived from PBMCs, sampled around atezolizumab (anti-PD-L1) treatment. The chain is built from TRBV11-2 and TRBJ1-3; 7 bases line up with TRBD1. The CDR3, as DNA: TGTGCCAGCAGCACCGGACAGGCTATCACCATATATTTT. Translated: CASSTGQAITIYF.